These 10 T cell receptor beta chains were all obtained from the same sample, sequenced in a study of shared clonotypes between healthy human individuals. The assay was immunoSEQ multiplex PCR, and TCRdb's table has in-frame clones only and misses some. The top ten clones hold 0.35% to 0.5% of a sample with about 2.3 million clones, approximately 93% of them seen once. The sequenced material came from naive CD4+ T cells from PBMCs. Subset defined: CD45RA+ positively selected. Source of these receptors: a man aged 18 to 29 in good health. Some clones in this sample may be carry-over from other donors' samples.

The chain is built from TRBV28 and TRBJ2-5, with 9 positions matching TRBD1. Germline V gives CDR1 MDHEN, CDR2 SYDVKM. CDR3 length: 16 residues. The trim removed 1 base at V and 4 bases at J, leaving 7 bases unmatched. This chain's CDR3 is CASSLLDRGYSETQYF. The CDR3, as DNA: TGTGCCAGCAGTTTATTGGACAGGGGTTATTCAGAGACCCAGTACTTC.

Comment on this clone: In the same sample, other DNA sequences code for this CDR3. The chain recombines TRBV5-1 with TRBJ2-5, with D hard to call. Germline CDR1 reads SGHRS; CDR2 reads YFSETQ. V dropped 1 base and J dropped 0 bases, with 10 bases sitting between them. The CDR3 spans 15 residues. The CDR3: CASSLLAGNQETQYF. For the CDR3, the DNA is TGCGCCAGCAGCTTGTTGGCAGGAAACCAAGAGACCCAGTACTTC. The full variable domain, with the rest looked up from reference TRBV5-1 and TRBJ2-5, is KAGVTQTPRYLIKTRGQQVTLSCSPISGHRSVSWYQQTPGQGLQFLFEYFSETQRNKGNFPGRFSGRQFSNSRSEMNVSTLELGDSALYLCASSLLAGNQETQYFGPGTRLLVL.

The CDR3 DNA follows: TGTGCCACCAGCAGAGAACTTGTCACCTACAATGAGCAGTTCTTC. It yields the protein CATSRELVTYNEQFF. The gene calls are TRBV15 and TRBJ2-1; D uncertain. The germline gives CDR1 LNHNV, CDR2 YYDKDF (reference sequence). The CDR3 consists of 15 residues. Between the trimmed V and J ends, which lost 0 bases and 2 bases, there was a span of 8 bases.

This rearrangement joins TRBV11-2 to TRBJ1-2; D possibly corresponds to TRBD1 (5 bases). Looked up from germline, CDR1 is SGHAT and CDR2 is FQNNGV. The length of the CDR3 is 13 residues. V was cut by 5 bases and J by 4 bases, with 11 bases left in between. CDR3 sequence (DNA): TGTGCCAGCAGCCCGTCTGGGGGCTATGGCTACACCTTC. This gives the protein CASSPSGGYGYTF.

J is TRBJ2-3 and V is TRBV27; D gene unclear. This CDR3 has 14 amino acids. V was shortened by 5 bases and J by 1 base, with 10 bases between the two germline ends. Germline CDR1 and CDR2: MNHEY and SMNVEV (reference sequence). The DNA for the CDR3 is TGTGCCAGCAGTCTACGTTGGGGCACAGATACGCAGTATTTT. Its translation: CASSLRWGTDTQYF.

About this clone: Other DNA sequences in the same sample also yield this CDR3. This sequence joins TRBV5-1 and TRBJ2-7, with TRBD1 identical over 8 bases. The CDR3 totals 14 residues. J gave up 1 base and V 2 bases, and 2 bases lay outside the gene matches. Germline assignment: CDR1 SGHRS and CDR2 YFSETQ. DNA for the CDR3: TGCGCCAGCAGCTTCACAGGGGGGTCCTACGAGCAGTACTTC. It codes for CASSFTGGSYEQYF.

The rearrangement joins TRBV6-5 to TRBJ2-2, with D tentatively TRBD1 or TRBD2 (5 bases each). The CDR3 runs 15 residues. V lost 0 bases and J 4 bases, leaving 9 bases between the germline ends. CDR1 and CDR2 (germline): MNHEY, SVGAGI. CDR3 sequence reads: CASSYSGVGTGELFF. Here the CDR3 DNA reads TGTGCCAGCAGTTACTCGGGGGTGGGCACCGGGGAGCTGTTTTTT.

The chain recombines TRBV5-1 with TRBJ2-2, with 7 positions matching TRBD2. Trimming removed 4 bases from V and 6 bases from J; junction bases left unmatched: 9. The CDR3 extends over 15 amino acids. The germline gives CDR1 SGHRS, CDR2 YFSETQ. CDR3 loop: CASSHIAGGAGELFF. CDR3 sequence (DNA): TGCGCCAGCAGCCATATAGCGGGTGGGGCCGGGGAGCTGTTTTTT.

V is TRBV2 and J is TRBJ2-7; 10 bases are a match to TRBD1. Germline CDR1 SNHLY, CDR2 FYNNEI. After removal of 4 bases from V and 1 base from J, the junction contained 10 bases not matched to a gene. The CDR3 extends over 17 amino acids. DNA for the CDR3: TGTGCCAGCAGTGCCCTTTGGGGACAGGGGCAATCCTACGAGCAGTACTTC. Translating gives CASSALWGQGQSYEQYF.

The V call is TRBV28, the J call TRBJ2-5; D is possibly TRBD1 (5 bases). The CDR3 totals 16 residues. Germline values: CDR1 MDHEN, CDR2 SYDVKM. V lost 5 bases and J lost 2, with 18 bases in between. The CDR3 here is CASSPPWGGKQETQYF. In nucleotides, the CDR3 is TGTGCCAGCAGTCCCCCCTGGGGCGGCAAGCAAGAGACCCAGTACTTC.